The rows below give T cell receptor beta chains drawn from one sample of a study of T-cell reconstitution after alpha-beta-depleted transplantation in children. TCRdb called the PCR reads again in MiXCR, with one record for every CDR3 protein. Of a few hundred thousand distinct CDR3 sequences listed, over 10% are singletons. The sequenced sample was PBMCs, mostly from graft donor cells, obtained 360 days after TCRalphabeta/CD19-depleted stem cell transplant. These receptors all come from a male patient younger than 18 who had a stem cell transplant for acute myeloid leukemia, so the T cells may come from the graft donor. Both conserved end residues are part of each CDR3.

>TRBV2
CASSEVSGVTGELFF
>TRBV20-1
CSAGRTAVPYEQYF
>TRBV27
CASSPGTSGGIVTYEQYF
>TRBV7-2
CASSRRRLAGNSYEQYF
>TRBV5-1
CASSIGGSGGYEQYF
>TRBV2
CASKAAHETQYF
>TRBV12-3/TRBV12-4
CASSPTSGRSHNEQFF
>TRBV29-1
CSVELAGDPDTQYF
>TRBV4-3
CASSQGDSGSYEQYF
>TRBV6-1
CASSRDPYTEQYF
>TRBV29-1
CSVEPVRTEAFF
>TRBV2
CARTGSGRASEQYF
>TRBV7-8
CASSRTSGRQTYEQYF
>TRBV20-1
CSATSDGDEQFF
>TRBV7-3
CASQLDRTDTQYF
>TRBV5-4
CASSLFRSTAKETQYF
>TRBV2
CASTPRWEQYF
>TRBV4-3
CASSQVPQVGSGNTIYF
>TRBV29-1
CSGTTKETQYF
>TRBV4-3
CASSPGGREQFF
>TRBV4-3
CASSQTPNIQYF
>TRBV12-3/TRBV12-4
CASSLRFQEREPQETQYF
>TRBV7-2
CASSLVPTGSYNEQFF
>TRBV29-1
CSVPRRVLYGYTF
>TRBV20-1
CSARGLAGSLTQYF
>TRBV19
CASSIAGIETQYF
>TRBV7-3
CASSLSGAKYHEQFF
>TRBV20-1
CSARIFRGSLASTDTQYF
>TRBV20-1
CSAPRVWSQYF
>TRBV6-2/TRBV6-3
CASSSSGRASPDTQYF
>TRBV20-1
CSARGDYYEQYF
>TRBV20-1
CSARGWGLGEETQYF
>TRBV9
CASSRDLGEPQHF
>TRBV29-1
CSVPRQGATGELFF
>TRBV7-2
CASSRGTLNTGELFF
>TRBV11-2
CASSLKGYAAVTSTDTQYF
>TRBV11-2
CASSLVTGGRRSGANVLTF
>TRBV24-1
CATSDTAGRAEDNVQYF
>TRBV20-1
CSATGLKETQYF
>TRBV5-6
CASSRVRGPRYDIQYF
>TRBV5-6
CASSLRRLAGGVTGELFF
>TRBV29-1
CSELTGGYNEQFF
>TRBV15
CATSRGLAGGLSYEQYF
>TRBV4-3
CASSQDEVGYEQYF
>TRBV20-1
CSASWFGHSRSTDTQYF
>TRBV14
CASSQESIEGWEQYF
>TRBV7-2
CASSRQGADTEAFF